This is a list of T cell receptor beta chains from one sample in a study of monozygotic twins with inflammatory bowel disease. TCRdb reprocessed the 5' RACE reads, with one entry per CDR3 protein and no DNA. The repertoire shows about 140,000 distinct CDR3 sequences; the top ten hold less than 2.5%. Sequenced: blood. The source is a human donor with ulcerative colitis or Crohn's disease, or a healthy co-twin of an affected twin (not recorded which). The CDR3 runs from the conserved cysteine through the conserved F or W. The order of the fields is J gene, V gene, CDR3 protein.

>TRBJ2-7|TRBV7-9
CASSLSRGVYEQYF
>TRBJ2-1|TRBV7-2
CASSLLAGGPNEQFF
>TRBJ2-2|TRBV5-1
CASSLDVSPTGELFF
>TRBJ2-5|TRBV7-8
CASSLDTGETQYF
>TRBJ1-4|TRBV7-2
CASSLAGPGEKLFF
>TRBJ2-7|TRBV5-1
CASSLVGGTPYEQYF
>TRBJ2-6|TRBV6-2/TRBV6-3
CASRKTGGVSGANVLTF
>TRBJ2-7|TRBV12-3/TRBV12-4
CASSRTGPYEQYF
>TRBJ1-5|TRBV6-2/TRBV6-3
CASSANPRRYSNQPQHF
>TRBJ2-3|TRBV20-1
CSARRASGGRTDTQYF
>TRBJ1-2|TRBV29-1
CSVGGTNYGYTF
>TRBJ1-6|TRBV6-5
CASSYRGRDSPLHF
>TRBJ2-1|TRBV20-1
CSARANERGASSYNEQFF
>TRBJ2-7|TRBV20-1
CSAREGRNEQYF
>TRBJ2-7|TRBV27
CASSFAPITAGGFSYEQYF
>TRBJ2-4|TRBV30
CAWSHGGQSKNIQYF
>TRBJ2-5|TRBV11-2
CASSLGVSFQETQYF
>TRBJ1-1|TRBV18
CASSPLLGNTKAFF
>TRBJ1-4|TRBV20-1
CSARDTGQGEKLFF
>TRBJ2-5|TRBV10-3
CAISEGGETQYF
>TRBJ1-1|TRBV6-2/TRBV6-3
CASRDGQGVTEAFF
>TRBJ1-1|TRBV3-1
CASSLRQTQLNTEAFF
>TRBJ2-1|TRBV7-3
CASSRGGASYNEQFF
>TRBJ1-5|TRBV7-2
CASSFGQGAYQPQHF
>TRBJ2-2|TRBV5-1
CASSSLGKTNTGELFF
>TRBJ2-7|TRBV27
CASSFTLSYEQYF
>TRBJ2-5|TRBV28
CASSQGLRPVGQYF
>TRBJ1-2|TRBV27
CASGRGYGYPF
>TRBJ2-1|TRBV6-2/TRBV6-3
CASSYSKQGITYNEQFF
>TRBJ2-2|TRBV4-1
CASSPFPRGSGGELFF
>TRBJ2-2|TRBV28
CASSPHPGGLNTGELFF
>TRBJ1-3|TRBV7-6
CASSVGRGSGDTIYF
>TRBJ2-5|TRBV28
CASSPISRKETQYF
>TRBJ2-3|TRBV5-1
CASSSSGRTDTQYF
>TRBJ2-5|TRBV24-1
CATSGGPGENQETQYF
>TRBJ1-1|TRBV19
CASSIVTGPNAEAFF
>TRBJ1-3|TRBV7-2
CASSPQQGSGNTIYF
>TRBJ2-2|TRBV12-3/TRBV12-4
CASSLLVGVNTGELFF
>TRBJ2-1|TRBV20-1
CSGPRMGNEQFF
>TRBJ2-7|TRBV5-1
CASSFEGFYEQYF
>TRBJ2-7|TRBV5-1
CASSFEGSSYEQYF
>TRBJ1-1|TRBV7-9
CASSLGSGAGAEAFF
>TRBJ1-6|TRBV20-1
CSVPLRQTLDSPLHF
>TRBJ1-2|TRBV5-1
CASRPGQGFNHGYTF
>TRBJ2-3|TRBV27
CATRVLGGHTDTQYF
>TRBJ1-1|TRBV20-1
CSAAPGQGKWSEAFF
>TRBJ2-4|TRBV27
CASSLLGSNIQYF
>TRBJ2-3|TRBV28
CASSLEYRGIWPDTQYF
>TRBJ2-5|TRBV7-8
CASSLEDSLGFQETQYF
>TRBJ1-1|TRBV7-2
CASSANPNTEAFF